This is a list of T cell receptor beta chains from one sample in a study of shared clonotypes between healthy human individuals. The protocol was immunoSEQ multiplex PCR, while the TCRdb copy is restricted to in-frame clones and leaves out a portion. This table has roughly 640,000 clones, around 72% appearing once. Source material: memory CD4+ T cells sorted from blood. These receptor sequences come from a woman aged 25 to 39 in good health. CDR3s leave out the opening cysteine and the closing phenylalanine or tryptophan.

V gene	CDR3 length	J gene	CDR3 protein
TRBV9	13	TRBJ2-1	ASSVAWGSGNEQF
TRBV30	14	TRBJ2-1	AWSSVASGPYNEQF
TRBV28	15	TRBJ2-1	ASSSPTLTSGKSEQF
TRBV30	17	TRBJ1-6	AWSAGQILPSSYNSPLH
TRBV4-1	15	TRBJ1-1	ASSQEGYPGQGTEAF
TRBV27	13	TRBJ2-3	ASSPTSGSRNTQY
TRBV7-9	14	TRBJ2-6	ASRPRPGIGANVLT
TRBV7-9	14	TRBJ1-1	ASSLWLGQPNTEAF
TRBV2	9	TRBJ2-7	ASRYSYEQY
TRBV7-3	14	TRBJ2-3	ASSPGTSGSTDTQY
TRBV19	12	TRBJ2-7	ASSSGLSSYEQY
TRBV20-1	8	TRBJ2-1	SADNNEQF
TRBV10-1	13	TRBJ2-7	ASSGVSGISYEQY
TRBV27	11	TRBJ2-1	ATKRSSYNEQF
TRBV19	11	TRBJ1-5	ASSVLSNQPQH
TRBV19	12	TRBJ2-7	ASTPRQGVHEQY
TRBV12-5	11	TRBJ2-1	ASGSSGYNEQF
TRBV19	12	TRBJ2-5	ASSHDRGQETQY
TRBV4-1	13	TRBJ1-2	ASSQALGVGYGYT
TRBV5-1	12	-	ASSSLAPPDEQY
TRBV28	9	TRBJ2-7	ASRTVGEQY
TRBV6-1	14	TRBJ1-2	ASSESLPLQLKGYT
TRBV7-2	11	TRBJ1-1	ASSLQGEIEAF
TRBV7-6	13	TRBJ2-1	ASSLGQGARGEQF
TRBV7-2	11	TRBJ1-2	ASSYRVANGYT
TRBV7-8	12	TRBJ1-1	ASTVRDRNTEAF
TRBV7-9	13	TRBJ1-4	ASSSGSVLGEKLF
TRBV9	12	TRBJ2-7	ASSGGLAGYEQY
TRBV18	13	TRBJ1-3	ASSPGENSGNTIY
TRBV7-2	14	TRBJ2-3	ASSEASGSLLNTQY
TRBV29-1	12	TRBJ2-7	SVGTGERIHEQY
TRBV10-3	12	TRBJ2-7	AISLSGGSYEQY
TRBV6-4	13	TRBJ1-2	ASSETPDRRDGYT
TRBV5-1	12	TRBJ2-2	ASSGVTNTGELF
TRBV6-5	13	TRBJ2-7	ASSPRTSGRGEQY